This T cell receptor (beta chain) was recovered during a study of vaccination and CD4 T cells after COVID-19. This clonotype was counted a few times. Its antigen remains unidentified. Treatment meaning: roughly ten-day PBMC culture with coronavirus spike peptide pools or control peptides (ViraFEST assay). First, ViraFEST expanded antigen-specific T cells with peptide pools, and next it sequenced the TCRs. V was shortened by 3 bases and J by 7 bases, with 10 bases between the two germline ends. The CDR3 extends over 12 amino acids. CDR1 DFQATT and CDR2 SNEGSKA come from the germline V gene (reference sequence). Cultured CD4+ T-cell DNA underwent Oncomine TCR Beta short-read sequencing. From the PCR reads, TCRdb called clonotypes with MiXCR, one entry per CDR3 protein. The sample includes under 4,500 distinct CDR3 sequences, 45% of them seen just once.

V gene TRBV20-1 combines with J gene TRBJ1-5; TRBD1 might be the D (5 bases). This TCR was sampled from a human donor who had recovered from COVID-19. Sequencing used CD4+ T cells from blood, cultured in vitro. The CDR3 region has the DNA TGCAGTGCTAGCAGGGTATCCCAGCCCCAGCATTTT. It is translated as CSASRVSQPQHF.